These 9 T cell receptor beta chains were all obtained from the same sample, sequenced in a study of vaccination and CD4 T cells after COVID-19. These TCRs are of unknown antigen specificity. Cultured CD4+ T-cell DNA underwent Oncomine TCR Beta short-read sequencing. TCRdb reanalysed the PCR reads using MiXCR and keeps one entry per CDR3 protein. The table shows tens of thousands of distinct CDR3 sequences, with 28% occurring only once. Time point noted: late sampling 161 to 241 days after vaccination in a few convalescent patients. Treatment reported: approximately 11-day PBMC culture with coronavirus spike peptide pools or control peptides (ViraFEST assay). Specimen: CD4+ T cells from blood, cultured in vitro, collected about 7 months after SARS-CoV-2 vaccination. The receptors shown here come from a human donor who had recovered from COVID-19.

The sample holds a few counts of this clonotype. The chain employs TRBV6-1 and TRBJ1-5; TRBD1 agrees at 8 bases. Germline values: CDR1 MNHNS, CDR2 SASEGT. The junction had 11 bases not matched to a gene; V was cut back by 5 bases and J by 2 bases. The CDR3 is 17 amino acids. The CDR3 DNA is TGTGCCAGCAGTCCGGGAGGACAGGGCGGACGCAATCAGCCCCAGCATTTT. Translated, it gives CASSPGGQGGRNQPQHF.

The chain carries TRBV28 and TRBJ2-7; D ambiguous. Trimming pared 2 bases from V and 6 bases from J, leaving 8 bases between. CDR1 is MDHEN and CDR2 is SYDVKM in the germline V gene. The CDR3 spans 12 residues. The CDR3 nucleotides read TGTGCCAGCAGTTTAGTAGAACGCGAGCAGTACTTC. Protein product: CASSLVEREQYF.

The chain recombines TRBV6-4 with TRBJ2-2; TRBD1 aligns across 9 bases. CDR1 is MRHNA and CDR2 is SNTAGT in the germline V gene. The CDR3 has 14 residues. The V gene end was trimmed by 3 bases and the J gene end by 4 bases; junction bases not matched to a gene: 0. The CDR3 coding sequence is TGTGCCAGCAGTGAGGGACAGGGCACCGGGGAGCTGTTTTTT. Residues: CASSEGQGTGELFF.

The chain joins TRBV7-9 to TRBJ2-1; TRBD1 matches at 9 bases. Germline loops: CDR1 SEHNR, CDR2 FQNEAQ (reference sequence). The V and J ends lost 4 bases and 3 bases, in that order; junction bases with no gene match: 4. CDR3 length: 15 residues. The CDR3 coding sequence is TGTGCCAGCAGCTCGACGGGACAGGGCTACAATGAGCAGTTCTTC. Translated, it gives CASSSTGQGYNEQFF.

The chain uses TRBV27 and TRBJ2-1; the D gene is possibly TRBD2 (5 bases). CDR1 MNHEY and CDR2 SMNVEV come from the germline V gene (reference sequence). The CDR3 has 18 residues. V was clipped by 6 bases and J by 7 bases, with 28 bases between them. CDR3 protein: CASRKWPYGAGGGNEQFF. The CDR3 region has the DNA TGTGCCAGCAGGAAGTGGCCGTATGGCGCCGGAGGAGGTAATGAGCAGTTCTTC.

The chain recombines TRBV29-1 with TRBJ2-7; TRBD2 aligns across 7 bases. CDR1 is SQVTM, CDR2 ANQGSEA, per germline. The CDR3 extends over 14 amino acids. Trimming cost V 4 bases and J 3 bases; bases outside gene matches: 9. CDR3 nucleotide sequence: TGCAGCGTTGCCGAACTAGCGCCTCTCTACGAGCAGTACTTC. This sequence encodes CSVAELAPLYEQYF.

This sequence joins TRBV19 and TRBJ1-2; D unclear. The V end lost 3 bases, the J end lost 1 base, and 12 bases lay between the germline ends. The germline CDR1 and CDR2 sequences are LNHDA and SQIVND (reference sequence). This CDR3 contains 15 residues. The CDR3 protein is CASSISGANNYGYTF. The CDR3 DNA sequence: TGTGCCAGTAGTATTTCGGGCGCAAATAACTATGGCTACACCTTC.

The V and J genes are TRBV20-1 and TRBJ1-6, with D possibly being TRBD1 (6 bases). V lost 6 bases, J lost 4 bases, and 22 bases lay in between. Germline CDR1 is DFQATT and CDR2 is SNEGSKA (reference sequence). The CDR3 consists of 17 residues. The CDR3: CSAFKGDRRTYNSPLHF. Here the CDR3 DNA reads TGCAGTGCCTTTAAGGGAGACAGGAGGACGTATAATTCACCCCTCCACTTT.

The table lists this clonotype with a few counts. This chain connects TRBV6-2 or TRBV6-3 to TRBJ2-5; D is unclear. Germline CDR1 MNHEY, CDR2 SVGEGT. Trimming shortened V by 2 bases and J by 3 bases, and 22 bases separated the two germline ends. The CDR3 is 18 residues long. Here the CDR3 DNA reads TGTGCCAGCAGTTACGGACCCCAGGCAGAAGTGGGGAAAGAGACCCAGTACTTC. Its translation is CASSYGPQAEVGKETQYF.